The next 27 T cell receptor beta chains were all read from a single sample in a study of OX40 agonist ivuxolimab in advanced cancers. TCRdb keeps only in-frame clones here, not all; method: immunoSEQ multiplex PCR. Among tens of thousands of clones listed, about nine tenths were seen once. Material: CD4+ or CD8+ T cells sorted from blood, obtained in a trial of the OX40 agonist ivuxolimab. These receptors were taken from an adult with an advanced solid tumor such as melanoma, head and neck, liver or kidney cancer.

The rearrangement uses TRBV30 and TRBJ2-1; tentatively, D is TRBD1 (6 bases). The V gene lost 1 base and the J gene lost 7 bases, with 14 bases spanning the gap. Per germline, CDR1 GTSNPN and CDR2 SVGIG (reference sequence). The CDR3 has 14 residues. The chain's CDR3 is CAWSARGQGNEQFF. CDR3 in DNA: TGTGCCTGGAGTGCTAGGGGACAAGGTAATGAGCAGTTCTTC.

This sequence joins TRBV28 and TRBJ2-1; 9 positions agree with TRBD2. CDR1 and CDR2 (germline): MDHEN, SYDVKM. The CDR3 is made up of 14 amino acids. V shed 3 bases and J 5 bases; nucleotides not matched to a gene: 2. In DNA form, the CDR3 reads TGTGCCAGCAGTTTTAGCGGGAGAGACAATGAGCAGTTCTTC. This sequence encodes CASSFSGRDNEQFF.

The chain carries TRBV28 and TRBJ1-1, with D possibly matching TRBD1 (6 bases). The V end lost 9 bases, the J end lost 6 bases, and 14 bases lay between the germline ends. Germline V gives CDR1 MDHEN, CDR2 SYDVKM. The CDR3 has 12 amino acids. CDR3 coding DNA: TGTGCCAGTAGAACAGGGAGACCTGAAGCTTTCTTT. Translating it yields CASRTGRPEAFF. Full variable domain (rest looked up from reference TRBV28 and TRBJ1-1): DVKVTQSSRYLVKRTGEKVFLECVQDMDHENMFWYRQDPGLGLRLIYFSYDVKMKEKGDIPEGYSVSREKKERFSLILESASTNQTSMYLCASRTGRPEAFFGQGTRLTVV.

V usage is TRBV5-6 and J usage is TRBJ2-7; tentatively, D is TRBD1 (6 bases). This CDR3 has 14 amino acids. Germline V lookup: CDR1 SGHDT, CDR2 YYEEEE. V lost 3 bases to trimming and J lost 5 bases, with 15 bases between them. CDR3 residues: CASSYLTGMDEQYF. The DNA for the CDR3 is TGTGCCAGCAGCTACCTCACAGGGATGGACGAGCAGTACTTC.

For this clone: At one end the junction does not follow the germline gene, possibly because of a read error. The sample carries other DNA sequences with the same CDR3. CDR3 protein: CASSFRGPEDTQYF. CDR3 DNA sequence: TGCGCCAGCAGCTTTCGGGGCCCGGAAGATACGCAGTATTTT. This chain uses TRBV7-9 with TRBJ2-3; TRBD1 or TRBD2 may be the D gene (5 bases each). This CDR3 contains 14 residues. From germline, CDR1 is SEHNR and CDR2 FQNEAQ (reference sequence).

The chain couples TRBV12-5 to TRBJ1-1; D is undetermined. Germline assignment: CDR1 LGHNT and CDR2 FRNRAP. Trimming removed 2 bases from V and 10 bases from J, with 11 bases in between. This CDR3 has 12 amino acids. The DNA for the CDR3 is TGTGCTAGTGGTTTGTCTACTCCGGGAGCTTTCTTT. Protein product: CASGLSTPGAFF.

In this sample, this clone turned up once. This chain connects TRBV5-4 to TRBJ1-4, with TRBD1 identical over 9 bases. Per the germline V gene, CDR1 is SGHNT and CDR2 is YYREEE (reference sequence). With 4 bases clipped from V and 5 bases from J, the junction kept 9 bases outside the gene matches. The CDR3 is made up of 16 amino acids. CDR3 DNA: TGTGCCAGCAGCGTCCAACAGGGGGCTACGAATGAAAAACTGTTTTTT. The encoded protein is CASSVQQGATNEKLFF.

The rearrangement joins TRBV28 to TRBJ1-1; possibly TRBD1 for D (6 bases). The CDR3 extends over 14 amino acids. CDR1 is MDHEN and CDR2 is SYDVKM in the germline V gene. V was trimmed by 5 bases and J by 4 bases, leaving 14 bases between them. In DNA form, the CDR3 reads TGTGCCAGCAGTACCCGAGGGGGGATCACTGAAGCTTTCTTT. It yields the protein CASSTRGGITEAFF.

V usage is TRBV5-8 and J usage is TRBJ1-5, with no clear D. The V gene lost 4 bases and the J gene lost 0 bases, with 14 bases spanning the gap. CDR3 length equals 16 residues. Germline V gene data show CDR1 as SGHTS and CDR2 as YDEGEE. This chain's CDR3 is CASSPLPGNSNQPQHF. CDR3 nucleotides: TGTGCCAGCAGCCCCCTTCCGGGGAATAGCAATCAGCCCCAGCATTTT.

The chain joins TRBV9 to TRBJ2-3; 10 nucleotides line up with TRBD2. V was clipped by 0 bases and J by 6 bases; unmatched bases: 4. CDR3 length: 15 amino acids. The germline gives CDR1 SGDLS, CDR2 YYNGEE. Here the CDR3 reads CASSVAGTSADTQYF. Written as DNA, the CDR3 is TGTGCCAGCAGCGTAGCTGGGACTAGCGCCGATACGCAGTATTTT.

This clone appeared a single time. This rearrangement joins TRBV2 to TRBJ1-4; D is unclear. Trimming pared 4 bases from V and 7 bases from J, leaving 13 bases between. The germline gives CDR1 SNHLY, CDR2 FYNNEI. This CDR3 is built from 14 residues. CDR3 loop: CASSVRNNPEKLFF. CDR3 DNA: TGTGCCAGCAGTGTAAGGAACAACCCTGAAAAACTGTTTTTT.

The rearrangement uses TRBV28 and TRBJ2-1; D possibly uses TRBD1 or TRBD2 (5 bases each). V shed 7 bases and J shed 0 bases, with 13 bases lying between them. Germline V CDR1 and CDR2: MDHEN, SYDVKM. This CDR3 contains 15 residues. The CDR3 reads CASTRGRSSYNEQFF. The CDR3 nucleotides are TGTGCCAGCACTCGGGGACGTAGCTCCTACAATGAGCAGTTCTTC.

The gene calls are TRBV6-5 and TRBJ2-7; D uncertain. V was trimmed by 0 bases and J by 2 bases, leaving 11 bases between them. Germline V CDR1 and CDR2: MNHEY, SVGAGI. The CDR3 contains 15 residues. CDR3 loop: CASSYSWENTYEQYF. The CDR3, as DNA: TGTGCCAGCAGTTACTCGTGGGAAAACACCTACGAGCAGTACTTC.

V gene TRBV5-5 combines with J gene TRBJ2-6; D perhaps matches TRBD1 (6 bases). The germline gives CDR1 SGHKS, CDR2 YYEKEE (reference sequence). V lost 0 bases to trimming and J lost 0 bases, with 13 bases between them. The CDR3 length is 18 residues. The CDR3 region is CASSLAGVGGSGANVLTF. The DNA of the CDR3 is TGTGCCAGCAGCTTGGCAGGGGTAGGAGGCTCTGGGGCCAACGTCCTGACTTTC.

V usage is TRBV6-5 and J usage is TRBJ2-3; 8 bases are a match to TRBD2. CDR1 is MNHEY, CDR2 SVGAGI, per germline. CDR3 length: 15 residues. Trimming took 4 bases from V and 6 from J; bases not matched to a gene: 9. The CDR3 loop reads CASSFMAGGSDTQYF. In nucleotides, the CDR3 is TGTGCCAGCAGTTTTATGGCGGGGGGTTCGGATACGCAGTATTTT.

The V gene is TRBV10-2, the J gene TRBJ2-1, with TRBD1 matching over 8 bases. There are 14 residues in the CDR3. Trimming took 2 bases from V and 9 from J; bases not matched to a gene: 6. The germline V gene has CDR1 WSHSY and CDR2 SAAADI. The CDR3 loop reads CASSEQGAPIEQFF. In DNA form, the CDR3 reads TGCGCCAGCAGTGAGCAGGGGGCGCCGATTGAGCAGTTCTTC.

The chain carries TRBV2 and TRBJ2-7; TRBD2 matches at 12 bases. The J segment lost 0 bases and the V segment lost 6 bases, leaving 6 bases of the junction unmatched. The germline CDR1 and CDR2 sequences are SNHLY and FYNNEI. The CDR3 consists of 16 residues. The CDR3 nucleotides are TGTGCCAGCAGGCCCGGGACTAGCGGGTACTCCTACGAGCAGTACTTC. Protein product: CASRPGTSGYSYEQYF.

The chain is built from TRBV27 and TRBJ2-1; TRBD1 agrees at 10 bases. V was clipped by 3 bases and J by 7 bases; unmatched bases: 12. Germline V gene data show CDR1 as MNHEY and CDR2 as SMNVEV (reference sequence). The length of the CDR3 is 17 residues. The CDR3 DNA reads TGTGCCAGCAGTTTCTTCATTACCGGGACAGGGGTAAATGAGCAGTTCTTC. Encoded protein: CASSFFITGTGVNEQFF.

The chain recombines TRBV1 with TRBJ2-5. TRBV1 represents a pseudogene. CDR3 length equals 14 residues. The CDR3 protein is CTSSQELGKETQYF. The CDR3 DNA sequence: TGCACCAGCAGCCAAGAATTGGGAAAAGAGACCCAGTACTTC.

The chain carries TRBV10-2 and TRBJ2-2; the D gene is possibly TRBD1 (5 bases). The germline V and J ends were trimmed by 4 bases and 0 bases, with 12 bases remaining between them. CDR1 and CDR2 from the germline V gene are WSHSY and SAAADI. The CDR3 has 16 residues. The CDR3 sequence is CASSARQGANTGELFF. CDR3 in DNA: TGCGCCAGCAGTGCCCGGCAGGGCGCGAACACCGGGGAGCTGTTTTTT.

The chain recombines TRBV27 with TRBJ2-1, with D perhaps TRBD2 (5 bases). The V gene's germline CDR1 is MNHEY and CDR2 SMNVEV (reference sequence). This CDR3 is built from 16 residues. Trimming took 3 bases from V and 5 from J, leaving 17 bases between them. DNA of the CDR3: TGTGCCAGCAGTTTTCGCCCGGGGATTCTCAACAATGAGCAGTTCTTC. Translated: CASSFRPGILNNEQFF.

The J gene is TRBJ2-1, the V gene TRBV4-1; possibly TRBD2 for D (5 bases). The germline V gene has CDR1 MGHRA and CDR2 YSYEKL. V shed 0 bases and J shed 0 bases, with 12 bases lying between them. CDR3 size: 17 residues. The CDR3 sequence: CASSQDRSGASYNEQFF. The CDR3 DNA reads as TGCGCCAGCAGCCAAGATCGGAGCGGTGCCTCCTACAATGAGCAGTTCTTC.

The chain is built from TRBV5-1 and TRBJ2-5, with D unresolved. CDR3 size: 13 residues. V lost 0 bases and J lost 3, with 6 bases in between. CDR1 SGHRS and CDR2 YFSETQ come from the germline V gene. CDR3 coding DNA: TGCGCCAGCAGCTTGGGACGGGAAGAGACCCAGTACTTC. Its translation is CASSLGREETQYF.

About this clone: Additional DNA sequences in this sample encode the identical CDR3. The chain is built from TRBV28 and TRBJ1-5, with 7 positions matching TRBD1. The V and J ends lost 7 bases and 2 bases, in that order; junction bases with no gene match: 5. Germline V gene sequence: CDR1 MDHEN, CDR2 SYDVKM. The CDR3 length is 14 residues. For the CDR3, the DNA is TGTGCCAGCACCTTAGGGGGCGGCAATCAGCCCCAGCATTTT. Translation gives CASTLGGGNQPQHF.

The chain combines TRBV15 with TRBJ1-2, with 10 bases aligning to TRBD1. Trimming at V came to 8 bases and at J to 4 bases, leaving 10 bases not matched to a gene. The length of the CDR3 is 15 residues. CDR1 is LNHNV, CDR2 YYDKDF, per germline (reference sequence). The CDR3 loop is CATSEGQGFFYGYTF. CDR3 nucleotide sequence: TGTGCCACCTCGGAGGGACAGGGGTTCTTCTATGGCTACACCTTC.

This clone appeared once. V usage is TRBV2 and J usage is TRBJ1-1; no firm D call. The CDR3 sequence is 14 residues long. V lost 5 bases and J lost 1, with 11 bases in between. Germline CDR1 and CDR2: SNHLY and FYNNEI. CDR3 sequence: CASSFGYPNTEAFF. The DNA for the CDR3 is TGTGCCAGCAGTTTCGGGTACCCGAACACTGAAGCTTTCTTT.

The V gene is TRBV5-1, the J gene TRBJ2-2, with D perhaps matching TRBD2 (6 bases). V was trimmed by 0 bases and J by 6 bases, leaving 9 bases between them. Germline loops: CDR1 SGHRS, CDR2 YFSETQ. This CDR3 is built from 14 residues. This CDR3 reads CASSLGSSAGELFF. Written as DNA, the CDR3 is TGCGCCAGCAGCTTGGGTTCTAGCGCCGGGGAGCTGTTTTTT.